This paragraph covers one TCR beta chain sequence. What it binds is not known. Researchers made TCR cDNA using 5'RACE template switching, and this step added a universal primer site and UMIs. MiXCR was run by TCRdb on the 5' RACE reads, yielding one entry per CDR3 protein. In the table there are 300,000 or so distinct CDR3 sequences, over 10% of which are singletons. The data are from a study of T cells after yellow fever vaccination. Whole-study results and caveats: Most primary-vaccination clones recurred post-booster (about 96% CD4, about 87% CD8).

The V gene lost 5 bases and the J gene lost 6 bases, with 17 bases spanning the gap. The germline CDR1 and CDR2 sequences are SGHTA and FQGNSA. The CDR3 is 14 residues long. The clonotype originates from a man aged 25 to 40 who received the YFV17D yellow fever vaccine. The chain couples TRBV7-2 to TRBJ2-7, with D possibly called TRBD1 or TRBD2 (5 bases each). The sample was CD4+ T cells sorted from PBMCs, taken 45 days after the yellow fever booster vaccination. The CDR3 nucleotides are TGTGCCAGCAGCCTAAAGGGGACGAATGTCGAGCAGTACTTC. Encoded protein: CASSLKGTNVEQYF.